A selection of T cell receptor beta chains follows, all from one sample in a study of vaccination and CD4 T cells after COVID-19. Antigens of these TCRs are unknown. TCRdb called the PCR reads again in MiXCR, with one record for every CDR3 protein. This sample carries roughly 10,000 distinct CDR3 sequences, around 57% of them seen once, and the ten largest clones take 30% to 35%. Sequencing was performed on CD4+ T cells from blood, cultured in vitro. The receptors were gathered from a human donor who had recovered from COVID-19. The CDR3 runs from the conserved cysteine through the conserved F or W.

j_gene	v_gene	CDR3aa
TRBJ2-5	TRBV7-9	CASSATGTLSGETQYF
TRBJ1-5	TRBV28	CASRPPNRVRSNQPQHF
TRBJ2-5	TRBV19	CASSGQGETQYF
TRBJ1-1	TRBV4-2	CASSRAGTGDTEAFF
TRBJ1-1	TRBV14	CASSQYRFRAFF
TRBJ2-1	TRBV7-9	CASSSPPPKAGVGNEQFF
TRBJ2-7	TRBV2	CASRQSGLLYEQYF
TRBJ1-1	TRBV19	CASSARGILNTEAFF
TRBJ1-2	TRBV15	CATSREYLMEQESNYGYTF
TRBJ2-1	TRBV20-1	CSAREDREEQFF
TRBJ2-5	TRBV7-2	CASSSQETQYF
TRBJ1-2	TRBV25-1	CASSESRLGGYTF
TRBJ1-2	TRBV20-1	CSASGTRTNYGYTF
TRBJ2-1	TRBV10-1	CASSYSGGGDNEQFF
TRBJ2-3	TRBV27	CASRVMGLAGGWAPDTQYF
TRBJ2-5	TRBV7-3	CASSLSPGLAGEAGETQYF
TRBJ1-2	TRBV27	CASSSLGQGSYGYTF
TRBJ1-6	TRBV6-4	CASRGPGRDSPLHF
TRBJ2-7	TRBV20-1	CSGEGDSYEQYF
TRBJ2-7	TRBV20-1	CSATLRGNNEQYF
TRBJ1-2	TRBV12-3/TRBV12-4	CASSTLAGGTALNYGYTF
TRBJ1-5	TRBV2	CASSERSADRWKPQHF
TRBJ1-1	TRBV2	CASINPGTKTAFF
TRBJ1-5	TRBV7-2	CASSPGQGVRQPQHF
TRBJ1-1	TRBV6-1	CASRPTTGFTEAFF
TRBJ1-2	TRBV11-2	CASSLAGAPGGGYTF